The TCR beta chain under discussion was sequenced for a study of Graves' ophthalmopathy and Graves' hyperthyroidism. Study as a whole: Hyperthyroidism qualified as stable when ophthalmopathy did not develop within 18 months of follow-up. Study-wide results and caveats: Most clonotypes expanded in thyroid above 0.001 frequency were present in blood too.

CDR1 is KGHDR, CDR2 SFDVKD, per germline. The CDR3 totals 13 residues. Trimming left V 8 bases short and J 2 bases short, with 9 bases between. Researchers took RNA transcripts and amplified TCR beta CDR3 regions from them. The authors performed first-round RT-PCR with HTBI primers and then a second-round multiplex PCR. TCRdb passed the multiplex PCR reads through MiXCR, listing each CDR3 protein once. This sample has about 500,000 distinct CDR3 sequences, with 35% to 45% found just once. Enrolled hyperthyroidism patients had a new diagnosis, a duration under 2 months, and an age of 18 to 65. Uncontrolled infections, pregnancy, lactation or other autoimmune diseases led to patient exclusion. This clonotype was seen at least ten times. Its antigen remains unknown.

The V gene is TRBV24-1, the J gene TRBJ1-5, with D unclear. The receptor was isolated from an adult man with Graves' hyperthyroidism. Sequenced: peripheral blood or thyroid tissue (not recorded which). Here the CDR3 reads CATIGRGNQPQHF. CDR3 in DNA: TGTGCCACCATCGGGCGGGGCAATCAGCCCCAGCATTTT.